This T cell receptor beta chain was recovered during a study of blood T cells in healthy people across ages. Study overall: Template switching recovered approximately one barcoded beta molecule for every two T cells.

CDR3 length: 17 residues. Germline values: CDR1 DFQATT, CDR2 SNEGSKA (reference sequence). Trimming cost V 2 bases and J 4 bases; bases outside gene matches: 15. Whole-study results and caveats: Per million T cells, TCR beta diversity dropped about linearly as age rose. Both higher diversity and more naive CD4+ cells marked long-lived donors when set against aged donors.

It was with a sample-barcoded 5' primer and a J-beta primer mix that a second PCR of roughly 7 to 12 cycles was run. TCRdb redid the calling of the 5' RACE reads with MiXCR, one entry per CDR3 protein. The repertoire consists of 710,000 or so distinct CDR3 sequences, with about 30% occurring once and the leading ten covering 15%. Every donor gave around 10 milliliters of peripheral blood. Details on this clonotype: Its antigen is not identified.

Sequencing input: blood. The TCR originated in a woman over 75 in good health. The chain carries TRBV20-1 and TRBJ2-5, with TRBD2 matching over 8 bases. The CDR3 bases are TGCAGTGCTAGATCCTTCCCAACTAGCGGTAAAGGAGAGACCCAGTACTTC. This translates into CSARSFPTSGKGETQYF.